The TCR beta chain under discussion was sequenced for a study of shared clonotypes between healthy human individuals. As handled by the study authors: Filtering was not the same, since immunoSEQ gave junction-only sequences without quality scores. The table came from immunoSEQ multiplex PCR; TCRdb's copy has only in-frame clones and leaves some out. V, J and clone size reflect that table, while D and trimming were determined from the DNA. The table has over a million clones, roughly 96% seen once. The germline gives CDR1 SGDLS, CDR2 YYNGEE. This CDR3 is built from 16 residues. V was cut by 3 bases and J by 1 base, with 15 bases left in between. Negatively enriched CD4+ T cells were divided by CD45RA into naive and memory.

The chain recombines TRBV9 with TRBJ2-3; possible D gene TRBD1, 7 bases. Source material: naive CD4+ T cells sorted from blood. The sample's subset: CD45RA+ positively selected. The clonotype was recovered from a man aged 30-40 years in good health. The CDR3 nucleotides read TGTGCCAGCAGCGCCATCAGGGGGGTGGGCACAGATACGCAGTATTTT. The encoded protein is CASSAIRGVGTDTQYF.